This T cell receptor (beta chain) comes out of a study of blood T cell repertoires in COVID-19. As for the study in general: T cells, B-cell-depleted T cells, or PBMCs provided the cDNA or gDNA that served as material.

V shed 5 bases and J shed 2 bases, with 13 bases lying between them. CDR3 size: 16 residues. Germline V gene sequence: CDR1 LNHDA, CDR2 SQIVND (reference sequence). In the original workflow: The assay estimated nucleated cells by amplifying reference gene primers. Some clones are missing from TCRdb's copy, which holds only in-frame ones; the method was immunoSEQ multiplex PCR. The V and J calls and clone size come from that table; D and trimming were worked out from the DNA. The sample has roughly 80,000 clones; over 75% are singletons. The rearrangement joins TRBV19 to TRBJ2-6, with TRBD1 as a possible D gene (5 bases). Sequencing was carried out using peripheral blood. The origin of this receptor is a woman in her 70s with acute or convalescent COVID-19. Here the CDR3 reads CASSQGRRAGANVLTF. In nucleotides, the CDR3 is TGTGCCAGTAGTCAGGGCCGAAGGGCTGGGGCCAACGTCCTGACTTTC.